These 10 T cell receptor beta chains came from one sample sequenced in a study of CD39 and CD103 CD8 tumor-infiltrating T cells. Repertoires were generated with immunoSEQ multiplex PCR, while TCRdb's copy carries only in-frame clones and drops some. The repertoire holds roughly 4,600 clones, with approximately 70% as singletons. Material: CD8+ T cells sorted from blood. The subset was: total memory CD8 T cells (CD45RA-CCR7+/-) from blood or uninvolved lymph node. These receptors all come from a human donor with head and neck squamous cell carcinoma.

This rearrangement joins TRBV19 to TRBJ1-2; D is possibly TRBD1 (5 bases). CDR3 length: 14 residues. Trimming left V 4 bases short and J 6 bases short, with 15 bases between. CDR1 LNHDA and CDR2 SQIVND come from the germline V gene (reference sequence). In DNA form, the CDR3 reads TGTGCCAGTAGTACCGGGGACTACGGAGATGGCTACACCTTC. Residues: CASSTGDYGDGYTF.

This clone occurred once. For the CDR3, the DNA is TGCGCCAGCAGCCAAGATGGGGCAGGGAATGTACCTGGAAACACCATATATTTT. It specifies CASSQDGAGNVPGNTIYF. The V call is TRBV4-1, the J call TRBJ1-3; D perhaps matches TRBD1 (5 bases). Trimming removed 0 bases at V and 2 bases at J, with 17 bases between. Germline CDR1 is MGHRA and CDR2 is YSYEKL. CDR3 length equals 18 residues.

The CDR3: CASRAGTQETQYF. Written as DNA, the CDR3 is TGCGCCAGCAGGGCAGGGACTCAAGAGACCCAGTACTTC. The V call is TRBV5-1, the J call TRBJ2-5; weak D call: TRBD2 (6 bases). From germline, CDR1 is SGHRS and CDR2 YFSETQ. Trimming left V 5 bases short and J 2 bases short, with 10 bases between. CDR3 length equals 13 residues.

The chain carries TRBV10-3 and TRBJ2-3, with TRBD2 matching 8 bases. V dropped 3 bases and J dropped 6; count of bases not matched to a gene: 5. The CDR3 runs to 14 residues. CDR1 ENHRY and CDR2 SYGVKD come from the germline V gene. The CDR3 DNA follows: TGTGCCATCAGTGACGGGGGGGGCCAGGATACGCAGTATTTT. Translated: CAISDGGGQDTQYF.

The table lists this clone with a few counts. The J gene is TRBJ2-2, the V gene TRBV7-9, with D perhaps TRBD2 (5 bases). V was shortened by 5 bases and J by 2 bases, with 12 bases between the two germline ends. The CDR3 is 15 amino acids. Germline V CDR1 and CDR2: SEHNR, FQNEAQ (reference sequence). The CDR3 DNA follows: TGTGCCAGCAGCCCCCGAGAGGGCAACACCGGGGAGCTGTTTTTT. It specifies CASSPREGNTGELFF.

The V gene is TRBV30, the J gene TRBJ1-2; 9 bases map to TRBD1. The germline V gene has CDR1 GTSNPN and CDR2 SVGIG (reference sequence). The J segment lost 3 bases and the V segment lost 4 bases, leaving 9 bases of the junction unmatched. This CDR3 is 15 amino acids long. CDR3 loop: CAWTGFRDRDYGYTF. The CDR3 coding sequence is TGTGCCTGGACCGGCTTCCGGGACAGGGACTATGGCTACACCTTC.

This chain links TRBV6-5 with TRBJ1-1; D may be TRBD1 (5 bases). The CDR3 is 16 amino acids. Trimming pared 2 bases from V and 0 bases from J, leaving 13 bases between. Germline-derived CDR1 and CDR2 are MNHEY and SVGAGI. This CDR3 is CASSYERQGLNTEAFF. In DNA, the CDR3 is TGTGCCAGCAGTTACGAGCGTCAGGGTTTGAACACTGAAGCTTTCTTT.

The chain joins TRBV28 to TRBJ2-7; 9 nucleotides agree with TRBD1. Trimming cost V 8 bases and J 2 bases; bases outside gene matches: 1. This CDR3 contains 12 residues. CDR1 MDHEN and CDR2 SYDVKM come from the germline V gene. The CDR3 nucleotides are TGTGCCAGCCGGGACAGGGCCTACGAGCAGTACTTC. Translated, it gives CASRDRAYEQYF.

The V gene is TRBV29-1, the J gene TRBJ2-7; the match to TRBD2 covers 10 bases. Germline V gene sequence: CDR1 SQVTM, CDR2 ANQGSEA. This CDR3 is 15 amino acids long. The trim removed 1 base at V and 4 bases at J, leaving 7 bases unmatched. The CDR3 spells CSVEVVAGGGYEQYF. The CDR3 bases are TGCAGCGTTGAAGTGGTAGCGGGGGGAGGGTACGAGCAGTACTTC.

The chain couples TRBV10-1 to TRBJ1-1; 7 bases match TRBD1. Germline V gives CDR1 WNHNN, CDR2 SYGVQD (reference sequence). The CDR3 runs to 14 residues. J was trimmed by 6 bases and V by 5 bases; bases with no gene match: 9. CDR3: CASSNNRGVAEAFF. As DNA, the CDR3 is TGCGCCAGCAGTAATAACAGGGGCGTCGCTGAAGCTTTCTTT.